This TCR beta chain was obtained from a study of shared clonotypes between healthy human individuals. J was trimmed by 6 bases and V by 7 bases; bases with no gene match: 6. The germline V gene encodes CDR1 SQVTM and CDR2 ANQGSEA. The CDR3 is made up of 12 amino acids. Clones were read by immunoSEQ multiplex PCR, and TCRdb kept only the in-frame ones, dropping some. The sample records approximately 500,000 clones, roughly 79% being singletons. Each donor was a Caucasian adult residing in Nashville, Tennessee. In unsorted samples, genomic DNA was obtained using 80 million to 90 million PBMCs. Input material: PBMCs. The clonotype originates from a woman in her 40s in good health. Some clones in this sample may be carry-over from other donors' samples. The genes are TRBV29-1 and TRBJ1-2; TRBD1 aligns across 9 bases. CDR3: CSGGRDRDGYTF. Here the CDR3 DNA reads TGCAGCGGCGGCCGGGACAGGGATGGCTACACCTTC.